This T cell receptor beta chain stems from a study of T cells in women clearing cervical HPV infection. Sequencing used immunoSEQ multiplex PCR; TCRdb keeps in-frame clones, though not all of them. The table lists 7,500 to 9,500 clones. Findings and caveats of the study: Repertoire richness, not evenness, was significantly elevated in CIN3+ cases versus controls.

As to this clone: Antigen specificity is unknown. From the germline J gene comes the end of the CDR3, since the read stops 3 residues before it.

Prevalent HPV16 infections were excluded; only incident single HPV16 infections included. V lost 6 bases and J lost 6; bases outside the gene matches: 7. There are 13 residues in the CDR3. Per germline, CDR1 DFQATT and CDR2 SNEGSKA (reference sequence). The TCR sequence derives from a woman between 18 and 75 years old with a cervical HPV16 infection that either progressed to CIN3+ or cleared (not recorded which). This sequence joins TRBV20-1 and TRBJ2-3; 9 bases agree with TRBD2. Sequencing input: blood buffy coat. The CDR3 spells CSAPAGGRDTQYF. The sequenced CDR3 bases are TGCAGTGCCCCTGCGGGGGGGCGGGATACG.